This TCR beta chain was captured by sequencing in a study of cytomegalovirus exposure and HLA in healthy donors. Study-wide results and limits: The study assumed roughly uniform donor sequencing depth for presence/absence analyses. Within an earlier analysis, most TCR beta V segments proved productive either about 87% or about 30% of the time. It has been reported that TCR beta sequences accurately predicted the HLA-A and HLA-B alleles of most subjects. Association of approximately 18,000 TCR beta sequences with HLA alleles was found at 0.05 false discovery rate in a later analysis.

This CDR3 spans 14 amino acids. Per the germline V gene, CDR1 is MGHRA and CDR2 is YSYEKL. Deletions cut 6 bases from V and 1 base from J, with 11 bases between. Notes on this clone: Antigen: not known.

This PCR relied on a set of 60 Vbeta primers and 13 Jbeta primers. Clones were sequenced by immunoSEQ multiplex PCR, and TCRdb holds only the in-frame ones, with some missing. This sample carries approximately 180,000 clones, about an eighth of them seen once, and the ten largest clones take about 7.8%. The sequence was collected from a man aged 45-60 years in good health and CMV-seropositive. Input material: PBMCs. The gene calls are TRBV4-1 and TRBJ2-3, with D hard to call. DNA for the CDR3: TGCGCCAGCAGATCACGGTCGGGCACAGATACGCAGTATTTT. Protein sequence: CASRSRSGTDTQYF.